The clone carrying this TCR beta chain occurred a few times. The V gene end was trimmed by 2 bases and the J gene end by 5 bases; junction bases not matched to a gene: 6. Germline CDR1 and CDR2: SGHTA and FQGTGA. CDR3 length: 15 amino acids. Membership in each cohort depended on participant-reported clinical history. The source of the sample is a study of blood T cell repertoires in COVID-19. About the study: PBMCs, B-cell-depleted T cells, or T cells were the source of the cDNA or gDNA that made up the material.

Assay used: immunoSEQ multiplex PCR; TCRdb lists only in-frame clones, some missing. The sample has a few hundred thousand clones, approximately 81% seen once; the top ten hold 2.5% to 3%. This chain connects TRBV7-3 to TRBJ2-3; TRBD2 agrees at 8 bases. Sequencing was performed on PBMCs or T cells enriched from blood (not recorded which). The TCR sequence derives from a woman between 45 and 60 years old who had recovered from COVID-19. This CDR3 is CASSLDRGGLDTQYF. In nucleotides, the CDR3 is TGTGCCAGCAGCTTAGACCGGGGGGGCCTAGATACGCAGTATTTT.